These T cell receptor beta chains were read from a single sample in a study of cytomegalovirus exposure and HLA in healthy donors. The assay was immunoSEQ multiplex PCR, and TCRdb's table has in-frame clones only and misses some. The table has tens of thousands of clones, about 78% seen once. The sequenced material came from PBMCs. These receptors were collected from a woman in her thirties or forties in good health and CMV-seropositive. The CDR3 runs from the conserved cysteine through the conserved F or W. The D gene is left open where the match is weak. For some rows the clone size is stated as once, few or many, or as a class when expanded; others skip it.

V,size,D,J,DNA,CDR3
TRBV11-3,.,.,TRBJ2-6,TGTGCCAGCAGCCCGCTCACAGGGTTGAGTGGGGCCAACGTCCTGACTTTC,CASSPLTGLSGANVLTF
TRBV27,.,TRBD2,TRBJ2-5,TGTGCCAGCAGTTTCCAACAAGGACTAGCGGAGACCCAGTACTTC,CASSFQQGLAETQYF
TRBV29-1,.,.,TRBJ2-1,TGCAGCGCCGCGGGCCGAGGGGGTGGTGAGCAGTTCTTC,CSAAGRGGGEQFF
TRBV6-5,once,.,TRBJ2-1,TGTGCCAGCAGTACCTGGGGGGAGGGGGGGAATGAGCAGTTCTTC,CASSTWGEGGNEQFF
TRBV29-1,.,.,TRBJ2-1,TGCAGCGTCGCTGTTGAAAATGGCAGCAATGAGCAGTTCTTC,CSVAVENGSNEQFF
TRBV6-6,.,.,TRBJ2-5,TGTGCCAGCAGTTACTCTGCCGATAGTGGGACCCAGTACTTC,CASSYSADSGTQYF
TRBV7-3,.,.,TRBJ2-5,TGTGCCAGCAGCCCACTAGGGATTGAGACCCAGTACTTC,CASSPLGIETQYF
TRBV7-2,.,.,TRBJ1-5,TGTGCCAGCACAGGGGACGCGGCTCAGCCCCAGCATTTT,CASTGDAAQPQHF
TRBV5-6,few,TRBD1,TRBJ2-3,TGTGCCAGCAGCATACAGGGGGCCGCAGATACGCAGTATTTT,CASSIQGAADTQYF
TRBV18,.,.,TRBJ1-6,TGTGCCAGCTCACCGTCAAATTCACCCCTCCACTTT,CASSPSNSPLHF
TRBV5-4,.,.,TRBJ1-5,TGTGCCAGCAGCACTGAGGGGGGGCAGCCCCAGCATTTT,CASSTEGGQPQHF
TRBV7-5,.,.,TRBJ2-1,TGTGCCAGAAGCTATAGCGGGGGGGCAGGGACCTACAATGAGCAGTTCTTC,CARSYSGGAGTYNEQFF
TRBV5-5,.,.,TRBJ2-5,TGTGCCAGCAGCCCCCAGGGCATTCAAGAGACCCAGTACTTC,CASSPQGIQETQYF
TRBV13,.,.,TRBJ1-1,TGTGCCAGCAGCCACCAGGGATTCGACGCTTTCTTT,CASSHQGFDAFF